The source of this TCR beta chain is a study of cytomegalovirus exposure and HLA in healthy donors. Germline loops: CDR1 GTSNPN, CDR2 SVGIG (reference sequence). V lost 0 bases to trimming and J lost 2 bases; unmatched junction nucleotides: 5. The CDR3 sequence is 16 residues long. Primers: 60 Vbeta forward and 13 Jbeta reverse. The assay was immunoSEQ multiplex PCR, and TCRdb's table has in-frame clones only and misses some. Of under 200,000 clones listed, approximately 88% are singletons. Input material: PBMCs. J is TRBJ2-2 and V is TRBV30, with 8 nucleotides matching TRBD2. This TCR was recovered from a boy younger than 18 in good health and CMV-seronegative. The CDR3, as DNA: TGTGCCTGGAGTGTCAGACTAGCGAGTAACACCGGGGAGCTGTTTTTT. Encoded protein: CAWSVRLASNTGELFF.